Presented here are 27 T cell receptor beta chains from one specimen sequenced in a study of T-cell memory formation after mild COVID-19. MiXCR, run by TCRdb on the 5' RACE reads, gives a single entry per CDR3 protein. The sample includes roughly 240,000 distinct CDR3 sequences, 15% seen only once; the top ten take more than 2%. Sample: PBMCs or a T cell subset sorted from them (not recorded which). The receptors derive from an adult woman who had mild COVID-19 (a few samples of this study predate the infection). Cell type and time point are not known.

J is TRBJ1-1 and V is TRBV5-1; D call uncertain. The CDR3 runs to 12 residues. Trimming shortened V by 5 bases and J by 4 bases, and 9 bases separated the two germline ends. Germline-derived CDR1 and CDR2 are SGHRS and YFSETQ. The CDR3 loop reads CASRQSGTEAFF. In DNA form, the CDR3 reads TGCGCCAGCAGGCAGTCTGGCACTGAAGCTTTCTTT. Full variable domain (missing parts from reference TRBV5-1 and TRBJ1-1): KAGVTQTPRYLIKTRGQQVTLSCSPISGHRSVSWYQQTPGQGLQFLFEYFSETQRNKGNFPGRFSGRQFSNSRSEMNVSTLELGDSALYLCASRQSGTEAFFGQGTRLTVV.

The chain recombines TRBV6-6 with TRBJ2-7; TRBD1 agrees at 7 bases. J was trimmed by 6 bases and V by 0 bases; bases with no gene match: 5. The germline V gene encodes CDR1 MNHNY and CDR2 SVGAGI (reference sequence). The CDR3 spans 14 residues. The CDR3 region is CASSYSRAGGEQYF. The DNA for the CDR3 is TGTGCCAGCAGTTACTCTAGGGCAGGGGGCGAGCAGTACTTC.

This clonotype was counted at least ten times. The V and J genes are TRBV7-8 and TRBJ2-7, with no clear D. Germline lookup yields CDR1 SGHVS and CDR2 FQNEAQ. Trimming stripped 2 bases from V and 9 bases from J, with 11 bases between. The CDR3 runs 12 residues. CDR3 protein: CASSLLDSVQYF. For the CDR3, the DNA is TGTGCCAGCAGCTTACTGGATTCAGTGCAGTACTTC.

V and J are TRBV20-1 and TRBJ2-4; TRBD2 agrees at 14 bases. The V and J ends lost 5 bases and 7 bases, in that order; junction bases with no gene match: 10. This CDR3 is built from 16 residues. Germline CDR1 DFQATT, CDR2 SNEGSKA (reference sequence). The CDR3 bases are TGCAGTGCTGTTCGTTGGACTAGCGGGAGGATGAACATTCAGTACTTC. Translation: CSAVRWTSGRMNIQYF.

V and J are TRBV5-1 and TRBJ1-6; no clear D. CDR1 and CDR2 (germline): SGHRS, YFSETQ. Trimming left V 1 base short and J 0 bases short, with 2 bases between. This CDR3 is 14 amino acids long. The CDR3 DNA reads TGCGCCAGCAGCTTGCCCTCCTATAATTCACCCCTCCACTTT. Translated: CASSLPSYNSPLHF.

This clonotype has a handful of counts. V and J are TRBV7-3 and TRBJ2-2, with 7 bases matching TRBD2. Germline CDR1 SGHTA, CDR2 FQGTGA. The CDR3 totals 16 residues. The V gene end was trimmed by 6 bases and the J gene end by 3 bases; junction bases not matched to a gene: 10. CDR3 sequence: CASRFGAGRDTGELFF. The CDR3 DNA reads as TGTGCCAGCAGATTCGGAGCAGGGAGGGACACCGGGGAGCTGTTTTTT.

This clonotype appeared a few times. V usage is TRBV6-1 and J usage is TRBJ1-6, with D unresolved. CDR1 MNHNS and CDR2 SASEGT come from the germline V gene. Trimming took 10 bases from V and 12 from J, leaving 13 bases between them. The CDR3 contains 11 residues. In DNA form, the CDR3 reads TGTGCCACCGGCGACCGCGTACCCCTCCACTTT. Translation: CATGDRVPLHF.

This clonotype appeared a few times. The rearrangement uses TRBV6-1 and TRBJ2-7; D not resolved. The CDR3 length is 14 residues. Germline V CDR1 and CDR2: MNHNS, SASEGT. The ends were cut back, 3 bases at V and 2 bases at J, with 11 bases in the middle. The CDR3 nucleotides are TGTGCCAGCAGTGATGGAAGACCCCCCTACGAGCAGTACTTC. Protein: CASSDGRPPYEQYF.

The gene calls are TRBV5-1 and TRBJ1-1, with D hard to call. The V end lost 0 bases, the J end lost 1 base, and 10 bases lay between the germline ends. The CDR3 totals 15 residues. Germline V CDR1 and CDR2: SGHRS, YFSETQ. The CDR3 DNA reads as TGCGCCAGCAGCTTGGAGGCAGCGGGGAACACTGAAGCTTTCTTT. Amino acids: CASSLEAAGNTEAFF.

In its sample, this clonotype was seen many times. CDR3 nucleotide sequence: TGCAGCGCCCGGGGGTCGGGCAATCAGCCCCAGCATTTT. This sequence encodes CSARGSGNQPQHF. V is TRBV29-1 and J is TRBJ1-5; possible D gene TRBD1, 5 bases. The V gene's germline CDR1 is SQVTM and CDR2 ANQGSEA. The ends were cut back, 7 bases at V and 2 bases at J, with 12 bases in the middle. The CDR3 has 13 residues.

This clonotype was detected ten times or more. The gene calls are TRBV5-5 and TRBJ2-3; D is ambiguous. V lost 0 bases to trimming and J lost 2 bases, with 7 bases between them. This CDR3 is built from 14 residues. CDR1 and CDR2 (germline): SGHKS, YYEKEE (reference sequence). The CDR3 loop reads CASSLGPNTDTQYF. The DNA for the CDR3 is TGTGCCAGCAGCTTGGGGCCGAACACAGATACGCAGTATTTT.

This clonotype was observed a handful of times. This chain uses TRBV18 with TRBJ2-7; perhaps TRBD1 as D (6 bases). The V end was cut by 8 bases, the J end by 5 bases, with 16 bases between. The CDR3 has 13 amino acids. Looked up from germline, CDR1 is KGHSH and CDR2 is LQKENI. The CDR3 sequence: CASTRQESHEQYF. The CDR3 DNA follows: TGTGCCAGCACCCGACAGGAATCCCACGAGCAGTACTTC.

V usage is TRBV5-4 and J usage is TRBJ2-5, with TRBD2 as a possible D gene (7 bases). V was clipped by 4 bases and J by 5 bases, with 15 bases between them. Germline values: CDR1 SGHNT, CDR2 YYREEE (reference sequence). The CDR3 extends over 14 amino acids. In nucleotides, the CDR3 is TGTGCCAGCAGCCCAGTACGGGGGGCGGAGACCCAGTACTTC. Protein: CASSPVRGAETQYF.

The V call is TRBV5-1, the J call TRBJ2-3; TRBD2 is a possible D gene (5 bases). Per the germline V gene, CDR1 is SGHRS and CDR2 is YFSETQ. V shed 4 bases and J shed 3 bases, with 9 bases lying between them. There are 13 residues in the CDR3. The CDR3 bases are TGCGCCAGCAGCAAGAGGGAAACAGATACGCAGTATTTT. Amino acid sequence: CASSKRETDTQYF.

This chain links TRBV7-9 with TRBJ2-5, with TRBD2 matching 11 bases. The CDR3 consists of 16 residues. Germline loops: CDR1 SEHNR, CDR2 FQNEAQ (reference sequence). The trim removed 8 bases at V and 4 bases at J, leaving 12 bases unmatched. The CDR3 region has the DNA TGTGCCAGCCGCTCTGGGCTAGCGGGAGGAGGAGAGACCCAGTACTTC. Translation: CASRSGLAGGGETQYF.

The chain is built from TRBV6-5 and TRBJ2-3; no reliable D call. V shed 8 bases and J shed 3 bases, with 9 bases lying between them. Germline values: CDR1 MNHEY, CDR2 SVGAGI. This CDR3 is 12 amino acids long. This chain's CDR3 is CASRSKTDTQYF. The CDR3, as DNA: TGTGCCAGCCGGAGCAAGACAGATACGCAGTATTTT.

This clonotype was seen more than once but under ten times. V usage is TRBV29-1 and J usage is TRBJ2-7; 10 bases agree with TRBD1. The CDR3 sequence is 14 residues long. Germline V gene data show CDR1 as SQVTM and CDR2 as ANQGSEA. The junction had 10 bases not matched to a gene; V was cut back by 5 bases and J by 6 bases. The CDR3 loop reads CSVFTGTGASEQYF. The CDR3 bases are TGCAGCGTTTTTACCGGGACAGGGGCCTCCGAGCAGTACTTC.

The sample holds a few counts of this clonotype. The V and J genes are TRBV6-5 and TRBJ1-2; 9 bases align to TRBD1. There are 14 residues in the CDR3. CDR1 and CDR2 (germline): MNHEY, SVGAGI. Trimming removed 6 bases from V and 3 bases from J; junction bases left unmatched: 5. The DNA of the CDR3 is TGTGCCAGCAGGAGGGACAGGGACGACTATGGCTACACCTTC. Amino acid sequence: CASRRDRDDYGYTF.

The chain is built from TRBV7-2 and TRBJ2-3, with D unresolved. CDR3 length: 15 amino acids. In germline, CDR1 is SGHTA, CDR2 FQGNSA. V was cut by 1 base and J by 4 bases, with 12 bases left in between. The CDR3 loop is CASSLVIGYSDTQYF. DNA for the CDR3: TGTGCCAGCAGCTTAGTGATCGGGTACTCAGATACGCAGTATTTT.

This clonotype has a handful of counts. V gene TRBV20-1 combines with J gene TRBJ2-3; D call uncertain. The V end lost 0 bases, the J end lost 3 bases, and 16 bases lay between the germline ends. CDR1 and CDR2 from the germline V gene are DFQATT and SNEGSKA (reference sequence). The CDR3 covers 16 residues. DNA of the CDR3: TGCAGTGCTAGAGAGGAAGGCGACCTGGGGACAGATACGCAGTATTTT. Protein product: CSAREEGDLGTDTQYF.

This clonotype was counted at least ten times. The gene calls are TRBV4-2 and TRBJ2-3, with 9 positions matching TRBD1. Germline V CDR1 and CDR2: LGHNA, YNFKEQ. This CDR3 spans 18 amino acids. The J segment lost 4 bases and the V segment lost 4 bases, leaving 15 bases of the junction unmatched. The CDR3 DNA sequence: TGTGCCAGCAGCCTATTTCCGGGACAGGGAGCGACGGCAGATACGCAGTATTTT. Translation: CASSLFPGQGATADTQYF.

This clonotype was picked up many times. The rearrangement uses TRBV5-1 and TRBJ1-6; D call uncertain. The CDR3 is made up of 15 amino acids. V gave up 0 bases and J gave up 9 bases, with 13 bases separating them. Germline CDR1 is SGHRS and CDR2 is YFSETQ. The CDR3: CASSLADYAGSPLHF. The CDR3 DNA sequence: TGCGCCAGCAGCTTGGCCGATTATGCAGGTTCACCCCTCCACTTT. Drawing the rest from reference TRBV5-1 and TRBJ1-6, the complete variable domain is KAGVTQTPRYLIKTRGQQVTLSCSPISGHRSVSWYQQTPGQGLQFLFEYFSETQRNKGNFPGRFSGRQFSNSRSEMNVSTLELGDSALYLCASSLADYAGSPLHFGNGTRLTVT.

A few counts support this clonotype. This chain joins TRBV27 and TRBJ1-5, with no clear D. CDR3 length: 14 amino acids. Trimming stripped 6 bases from V and 0 bases from J, with 9 bases between. Germline CDR1 is MNHEY and CDR2 is SMNVEV (reference sequence). CDR3 in DNA: TGTGCCAGCAGCCGGGAAATTAGCAATCAGCCCCAGCATTTT. Amino acids: CASSREISNQPQHF.

This clonotype was seen at least ten times. The rearrangement links TRBV29-1 to TRBJ2-1, with D hard to call. CDR1 SQVTM and CDR2 ANQGSEA come from the germline V gene. The CDR3 runs 15 residues. V dropped 5 bases and J dropped 2 bases, with 16 bases sitting between them. DNA for the CDR3: TGCAGCGTTACTGGCGGAAAAATCCCCTACAATGAGCAGTTCTTC. It yields the protein CSVTGGKIPYNEQFF.

The chain carries TRBV7-2 and TRBJ2-5; D not certain. The V end was cut by 1 base, the J end by 1 base, with 7 bases between. Germline-derived CDR1 and CDR2 are SGHTA and FQGNSA. This CDR3 region has 14 residues. CDR3 loop: CASSLGNAQETQYF. The CDR3 DNA reads TGTGCCAGCAGCTTAGGGAACGCCCAAGAGACCCAGTACTTC.

This clonotype was counted a few times. The gene calls are TRBV3-1 and TRBJ2-7; D may be TRBD2 (6 bases). Per the germline V gene, CDR1 is LGHDT and CDR2 is YNNKEL (reference sequence). The CDR3 covers 13 residues. V was pared by 1 base and J by 7 bases, with 11 bases between. The DNA for the CDR3 is TGTGCCAGCAGCCAAGTTCCGGAGGGAGAGCAGTACTTC. It is translated as CASSQVPEGEQYF.

In its sample, this clonotype was seen many times. This chain joins TRBV10-3 and TRBJ2-7; perhaps TRBD1 as D (6 bases). Deletions cut 5 bases from V and 5 bases from J, with 10 bases between. Germline-derived CDR1 and CDR2 are ENHRY and SYGVKD. The CDR3 consists of 12 residues. Here the CDR3 DNA reads TGTGCCATCAGTTTGACAGGTGACGAGCAGTACTTC. Protein product: CAISLTGDEQYF.